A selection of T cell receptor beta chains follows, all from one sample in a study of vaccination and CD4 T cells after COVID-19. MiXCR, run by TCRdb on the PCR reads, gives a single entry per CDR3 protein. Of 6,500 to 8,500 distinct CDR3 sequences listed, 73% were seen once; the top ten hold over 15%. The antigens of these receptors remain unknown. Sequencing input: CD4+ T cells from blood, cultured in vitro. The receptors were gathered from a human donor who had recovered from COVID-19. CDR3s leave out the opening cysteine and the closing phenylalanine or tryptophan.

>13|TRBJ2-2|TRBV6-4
ASRHRALGTGELF
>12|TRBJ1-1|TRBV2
ATLRPGLNTEAF
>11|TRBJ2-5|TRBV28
ASSGLTQETQY
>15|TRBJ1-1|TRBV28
ASSLSLTPSLNTEAF
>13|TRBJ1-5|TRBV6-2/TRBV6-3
ASGFVQGRNQPQH
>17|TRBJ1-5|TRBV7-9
ASSLSTGAGGYSNQPQH
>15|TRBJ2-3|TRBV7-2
ASSWGTGQGPADTQY
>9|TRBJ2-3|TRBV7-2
ASSYTDTQY
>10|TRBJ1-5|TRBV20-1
SASDRDQPQH
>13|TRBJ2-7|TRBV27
ASSFGGLSSYEQY
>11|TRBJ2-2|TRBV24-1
ATQGILTGELF
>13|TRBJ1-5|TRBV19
ASSRGTLSNQPQH
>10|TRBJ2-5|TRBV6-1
GLAALQETQY
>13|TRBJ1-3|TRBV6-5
ASSYRAVSGNTIY
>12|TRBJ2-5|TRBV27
ASSFVGTIETQY
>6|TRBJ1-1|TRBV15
ATRKAF
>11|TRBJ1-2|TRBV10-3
AISGRGQGGYT
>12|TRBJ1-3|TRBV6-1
ASSTGASGNTIY
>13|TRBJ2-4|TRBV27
ASSQALAGVHIQY
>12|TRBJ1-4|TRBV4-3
ASSQGNFNEKLF
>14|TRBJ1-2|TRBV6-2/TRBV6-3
ASSYSMGSPLSGYT
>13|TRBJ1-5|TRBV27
ASSSGRGSNQPQH
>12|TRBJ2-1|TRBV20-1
SARPGITYNEQF
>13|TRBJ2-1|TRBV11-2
ASSTRDRGGNEQF
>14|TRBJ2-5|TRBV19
ASSRGTGYGRETQY
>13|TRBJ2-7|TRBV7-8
ASSPGDTSYEWQY
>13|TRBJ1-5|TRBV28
ASSPRVLSNQPQH
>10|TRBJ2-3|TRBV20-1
SAPDGTDTQY
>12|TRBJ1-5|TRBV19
ASSIRQVFTPQH
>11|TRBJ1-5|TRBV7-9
ASSSQGNQPQH
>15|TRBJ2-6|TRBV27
ASSLSDRVAGANVLT
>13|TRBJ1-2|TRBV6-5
ASSSSDRLGNGYT
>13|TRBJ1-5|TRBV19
ASSINRELSQPQH
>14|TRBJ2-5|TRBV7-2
ASSLGGGSGQETQY
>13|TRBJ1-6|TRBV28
ASSSPRGGGSPLH
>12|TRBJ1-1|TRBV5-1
ASSLSMGYTEAF
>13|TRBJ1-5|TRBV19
ASSPRDRAYWPQH
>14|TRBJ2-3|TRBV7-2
ASSPRDSWTTDTQY
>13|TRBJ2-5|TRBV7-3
ASSLALAAREAQY
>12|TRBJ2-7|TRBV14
ASSHGQGVYEQY
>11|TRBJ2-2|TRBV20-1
SATGQNTGELF
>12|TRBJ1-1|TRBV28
ASSPPGLRPEAF
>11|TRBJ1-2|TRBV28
ASSLTRDRGYT
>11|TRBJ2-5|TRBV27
ASRPGGVETQY
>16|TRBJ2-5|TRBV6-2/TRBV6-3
ASSRSSGQHLSLETQY
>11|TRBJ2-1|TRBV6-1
ASRVTLYNEQF
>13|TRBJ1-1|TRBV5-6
ASIKPGQRNTEAF
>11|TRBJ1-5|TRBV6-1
ASREGSPQPQH
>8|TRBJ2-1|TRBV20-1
SVLSGGQF